This is a list of T cell receptor beta chains from one sample in a study of T cells in Graves' hyperthyroidism and ophthalmopathy. TCRdb recomputed calls from the multiplex PCR reads with MiXCR, one row per CDR3 protein. The sample includes roughly 380,000 distinct CDR3 sequences, approximately 15% of them seen just once. The sequenced sample consisted of blood. These receptor sequences come from an older woman with Graves' hyperthyroidism. Both conserved end residues are part of each CDR3. The D gene is left open where the match is weak. Clone size is not always given. Where it is, it says once, few, many or a class for expanded clones.

J gene,V gene,CDR3 length,D gene,clone size,CDR3 DNA,CDR3 protein
TRBJ2-1,TRBV7-2,14,TRBD2,.,TGTGCCAGCAGCTTTACTAGCGGAGCACTTGAGCAGTTCTTC,CASSFTSGALEQFF
TRBJ2-7,TRBV11-2,15,.,many,TGTGCCAGCAGCGAGCCGCAGGGTTTTGACTACGAGCAGTACTTC,CASSEPQGFDYEQYF
TRBJ2-3,TRBV3-1,15,.,few,TGTGCCAGCAGCCAAGAGAAGGTGAGCACAGATACGCAGTATTTT,CASSQEKVSTDTQYF
TRBJ2-1,TRBV12-3/TRBV12-4,17,.,.,TGTGCCAGCAGTTACTGGGGCCTAGCCGGCTCCTACAATGAGCAGTTCTTC,CASSYWGLAGSYNEQFF
TRBJ1-1,TRBV28,14,.,many,TGTGCCAGCAGTTTATTCAGGGTTGGGACTGAAGCTTTCTTT,CASSLFRVGTEAFF
TRBJ2-7,TRBV6-1,14,TRBD1,many,TGTGCCAGCAGTGGACAGGGGACACCCTACGAGCAGTACTTC,CASSGQGTPYEQYF
TRBJ2-7,TRBV7-9,11,.,.,TGTGCCAGCAGCTTCCAGGACGAGCAGTACTTC,CASSFQDEQYF
TRBJ2-5,TRBV3-1,14,.,.,TGTGCCAGCAGCCAAGGGGAAGGTTTGAAGACCCAGTACTTC,CASSQGEGLKTQYF
TRBJ1-5,TRBV19,15,.,many,TGTGCCAGTAGTTGGTGGGAGGCGAGCAATCAGCCCCAGCATTTT,CASSWWEASNQPQHF
TRBJ1-2,TRBV7-8,15,TRBD1,many,TGTGCCAGCAGCCCCGGGACAGTTAAACTCTATGGCTACACCTTC,CASSPGTVKLYGYTF
TRBJ1-1,TRBV12-3/TRBV12-4,13,.,many,TGTGCCAGCAGTTTATATAGACTGACTGAAGCTTTCTTT,CASSLYRLTEAFF
TRBJ2-2,TRBV20-1,14,.,many,TGCAGTGCGCCCCCCACGGGGAGTTCCGGGGAGCTGTTTTTT,CSAPPTGSSGELFF